This T cell receptor beta chain was sequenced for a study of blood T cell repertoires in COVID-19. In the study overall: PBMCs, B-cell-depleted T cells, or T cells were the source of the cDNA or gDNA that made up the material.

CDR1 is KGHDR and CDR2 is SFDVKD in the germline V gene. V was clipped by 4 bases and J by 3 bases, with 2 bases between them. The CDR3 extends over 11 amino acids. Original analysis: From reference gene primer amplification, estimates of nucleated cell counts were derived. Generated by immunoSEQ multiplex PCR, the TCRdb table keeps only in-frame clones and is missing some. For V, J and clone size, that table is used; D and trimming come from the DNA. The sample has over 200,000 clones, roughly 89% seen once. The sequenced material came from peripheral blood. The rearrangement links TRBV24-1 to TRBJ1-2; no reliable D call. The sequence was collected from a man aged 55 to 70 who had recovered from COVID-19. Here the CDR3 DNA reads TGTGCCACCAGTGACTACTATGGCTACACCTTC. This encodes CATSDYYGYTF.